Sequencing of this T cell receptor (beta chain) was carried out in a study of T cells in localized non-small cell lung cancer. V lost 1 base to trimming and J lost 10 bases; unmatched junction nucleotides: 4. This CDR3 spans 13 amino acids. CDR1 and CDR2 from the germline V gene are LGHNA and YSLEER. As regards this clone: Its antigen remains unidentified.

Generated by immunoSEQ multiplex PCR, the TCRdb table keeps only in-frame clones and is missing some. The sample records approximately 25,000 clones, 75% to 95% being singletons. Whole-study results and caveats: Analysis by sequencing included only one tumor region, so heterogeneity remains possible. Among the tissues sampled, uninvolved adjacent lung had the highest T cell clonality, above tumor. A median around 57 of the top 100 tumor clones appeared in adjacent lung. Higher blood T cell density went with longer overall survival.

The specimen comprised peripheral blood, sampled before any cancer treatment. The chain is built from TRBV4-3 and TRBJ2-1; 7 nucleotides agree with TRBD2. This sequence originates from a woman aged 35 to 70 with stage I lung adenocarcinoma. CDR3 in DNA: TGCGCCAGCAGCCAAGCCAGGGAGGGGGAGCAGTTCTTC. It translates to CASSQAREGEQFF.